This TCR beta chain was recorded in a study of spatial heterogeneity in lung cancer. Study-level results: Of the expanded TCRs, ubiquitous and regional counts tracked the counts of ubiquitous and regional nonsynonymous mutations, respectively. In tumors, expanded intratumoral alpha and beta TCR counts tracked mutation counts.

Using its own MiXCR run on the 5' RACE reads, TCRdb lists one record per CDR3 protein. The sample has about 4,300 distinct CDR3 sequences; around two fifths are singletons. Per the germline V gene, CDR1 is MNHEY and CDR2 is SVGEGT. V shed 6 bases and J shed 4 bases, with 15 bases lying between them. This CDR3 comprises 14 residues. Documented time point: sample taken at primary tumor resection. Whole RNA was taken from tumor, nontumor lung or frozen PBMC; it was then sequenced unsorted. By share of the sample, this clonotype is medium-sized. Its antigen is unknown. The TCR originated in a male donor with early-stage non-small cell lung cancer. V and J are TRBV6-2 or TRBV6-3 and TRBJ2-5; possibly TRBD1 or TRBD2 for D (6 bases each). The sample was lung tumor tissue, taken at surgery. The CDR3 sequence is CASRGGFDGETQYF. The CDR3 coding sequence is TGTGCCAGCAGAGGGGGGTTTGATGGAGAGACCCAGTACTTC.